This TCR beta chain is from a study of blood T cell repertoires in COVID-19 (dated by TCRdb to about 2020). For the wider study: Collaborator samples came from the United States, Italy and Spain and covered acute and convalescent phases of COVID-19. The repertoires were released in a freely available public database intended as a resource for research on the immune response to SARS-CoV-2. The prospective study material was composed of cDNA or gDNA derived from T cells, B-cell-depleted T cells, or PBMCs. Where available, HLA class I and class II types were obtained from metadata supplied by the sample provider rather than from assay-based typing. The samples were drawn from two sources: the first 160 participants of the ongoing ImmuneRACE study, and about 1,300 subjects contributed by 6 global collaborators. Deeply sampled blood TCRbeta repertoires from subjects exposed to, actively infected with, or recovered from COVID-19 were included in the dataset. Sample metadata almost always included a de-identified subject ID, COVID-19 status, age in years and sex.

The collaborating institutions used their own protocols to collect whole blood in K2EDTA tubes. For TCRbeta analysis, collaborators shipped samples as frozen whole blood, isolated PBMCs, or DNA extracted from either of those sample types. TCRbeta CDR3 regions were amplified from genomic DNA using the immunoSEQ Assay, a bias-controlled multiplex PCR. The paper's data handling went like this. Nucleated cell counts per sample were estimated from amplification of reference gene primers within the assay. To quantify the absolute abundance of each unique TCRbeta CDR3 rearrangement, sequence reads were collapsed and filtered. For each sample, productive Simpson clonality was calculated by taking the square root of Simpson's diversity index across productive rearrangements. TCRdb re-hosts the immuneACCESS table, in-frame sequences only. Its copies lack some clones; in the studies checked, an unresolved V gene accounts for under half of them, and the cause for the rest is not known. For V, J and clone size, that table is used; D and trimming come from the DNA. For this sample there are about 110,000 clones; around 84% appear just once. The top ten hold less than 1.5% of the sample.

The germline ends are 17 bases apart after V is trimmed by 3 bases and J by 8 bases. The germline V gene specifies SGHRS as CDR1 and YFSETQ as CDR2. The CDR3, from cysteine to phenylalanine, totals 14 residues. Only the CDR3 DNA stays, 42 bases, in frame from base 1. To note about this clone: This receptor's antigen is unknown. No base qualities exist here, and no much larger clone lies one base off it.

General study outcomes and caveats: Clinical and demographic metadata were provided uncurated, with the amount varying by source and participant.

This TCR was sampled from a man aged 40-55 years with acute or convalescent COVID-19. The chain employs TRBV5-1 and TRBJ1-1; the D gene cannot be named for sure. The source material was peripheral blood. For the CDR3, the sequence is CASSSGERPAEAFF. The nucleotides read TGCGCCAGCAGCTCCGGTGAGAGGCCAGCGGAAGCTTTCTTT.